This TCR beta chain was sequenced for a study of human T cells and chemical hapten exposure. The V end was cut by 7 bases, the J end by 1 base, with 16 bases between. The CDR3 is made up of 15 amino acids. CDR1 SGDLS and CDR2 YYNGEE come from the germline V gene. The sample's time point: patch test 1, 2 weeks after DPC sensitization. The sample's treatment: therapeutic diphenylcyclopropenone sensitization with weekly scalp DPC. This clonotype was seen at least ten times. TCRdb analysed the RACE reads with MiXCR anew, one entry per CDR3 protein. This sample yields 150,000 to 200,000 distinct CDR3 sequences, of which roughly 15% are seen a single time; less than 2% belongs to the top ten.

The chain joins TRBV9 to TRBJ2-3, with TRBD1 as a possible D gene (5 bases). Source: whole blood, taken in connection with sensitization to the hapten diphenylcyclopropenone (DPC). The receptor was derived from a woman between 25 and 40 years old with alopecia areata. Some clones in this sample may be carry-over from other donors' samples. Here the CDR3 reads CASSAGFPGTDTQYF. CDR3 nucleotides: TGTGCCAGCTCCGCAGGGTTCCCGGGCACAGATACGCAGTATTTT.